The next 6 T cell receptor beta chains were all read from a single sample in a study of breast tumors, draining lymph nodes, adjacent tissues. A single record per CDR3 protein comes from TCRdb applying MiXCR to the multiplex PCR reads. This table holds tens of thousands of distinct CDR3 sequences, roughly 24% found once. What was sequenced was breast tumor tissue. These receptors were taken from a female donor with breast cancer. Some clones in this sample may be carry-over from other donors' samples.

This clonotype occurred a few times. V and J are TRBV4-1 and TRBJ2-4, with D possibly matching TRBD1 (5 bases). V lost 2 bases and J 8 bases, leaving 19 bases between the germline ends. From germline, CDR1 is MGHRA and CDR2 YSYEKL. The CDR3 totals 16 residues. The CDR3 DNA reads TGCGCCAGCAGCCAACCCGCCAGGGTGAGGATGGACATTCAGTACTTC. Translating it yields CASSQPARVRMDIQYF.

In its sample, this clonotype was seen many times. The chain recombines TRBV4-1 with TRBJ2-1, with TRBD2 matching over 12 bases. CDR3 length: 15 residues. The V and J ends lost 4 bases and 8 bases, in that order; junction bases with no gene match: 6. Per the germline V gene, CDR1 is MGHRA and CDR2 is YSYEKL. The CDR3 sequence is CASSLETSGSYEQFF. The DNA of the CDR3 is TGCGCCAGCAGCCTGGAGACTAGCGGGAGCTATGAGCAGTTCTTC.

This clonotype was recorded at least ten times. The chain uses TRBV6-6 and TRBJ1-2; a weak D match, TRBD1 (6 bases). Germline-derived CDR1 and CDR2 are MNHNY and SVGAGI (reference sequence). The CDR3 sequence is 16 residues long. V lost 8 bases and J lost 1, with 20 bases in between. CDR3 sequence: CASARGRGALNYGYTF. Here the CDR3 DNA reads TGTGCCAGCGCTCGGGGGCGAGGGGCCCTTAACTATGGCTACACCTTC.

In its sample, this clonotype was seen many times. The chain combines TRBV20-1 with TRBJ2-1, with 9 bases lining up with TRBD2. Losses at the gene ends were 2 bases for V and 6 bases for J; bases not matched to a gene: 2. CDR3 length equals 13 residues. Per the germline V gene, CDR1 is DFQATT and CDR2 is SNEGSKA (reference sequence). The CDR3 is CSARLAGPNEQFF. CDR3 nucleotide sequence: TGCAGTGCTAGACTAGCGGGGCCCAATGAGCAGTTCTTC.

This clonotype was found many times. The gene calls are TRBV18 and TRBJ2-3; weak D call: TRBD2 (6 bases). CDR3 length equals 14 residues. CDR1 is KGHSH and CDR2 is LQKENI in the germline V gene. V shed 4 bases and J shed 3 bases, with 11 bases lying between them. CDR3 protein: CASSHGGATDTQYF. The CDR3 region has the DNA TGTGCCAGCTCACATGGCGGGGCGACAGATACGCAGTATTTT.

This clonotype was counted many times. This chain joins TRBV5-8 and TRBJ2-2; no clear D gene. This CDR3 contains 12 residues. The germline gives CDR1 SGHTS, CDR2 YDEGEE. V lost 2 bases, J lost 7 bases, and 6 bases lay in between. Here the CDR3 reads CASSLRNGELFF. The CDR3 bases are TGTGCCAGCAGCTTAAGGAACGGGGAGCTGTTTTTT.